Below are 13 T cell receptor beta chains sequenced from a single sample in a study of T cells in narcolepsy. Assay: immunoSEQ multiplex PCR; the TCRdb copy retains only in-frame clones and omits some. The table shows 30,000 to 40,000 clones, with 80% to 85% occurring only once. The source material was CD45RA- memory CD4+ T cells from PBMCs. The receptor set was obtained from a human donor with narcolepsy.

The chain combines TRBV11-2 with TRBJ2-7; 7 bases are a match to TRBD2. Germline trimming cut 5 bases from V and 7 bases from J; bases unmatched to any gene: 2. The V gene's germline CDR1 is SGHAT and CDR2 FQNNGV. This CDR3 spans 11 amino acids. The CDR3 sequence is CASSHGGEQYF. In DNA form, the CDR3 reads TGTGCCAGCAGCCACGGGGGGGAGCAGTACTTC.

Concerning this clone itself: At one end the junction does not follow the germline gene, possibly because of a read error. This rearrangement joins TRBV7-4 to TRBJ1-6; the D gene is possibly TRBD1 (5 bases). CDR3 length: 15 amino acids. Germline assignment: CDR1 SGHVT and CDR2 SQSDAQ. CDR3 in amino acids: CASSLAGPPNSPLHF. The CDR3, as DNA: TGTGCCAGCAGCCTAGCAGGGCCCCCGAATTCACCCCTCCACTTT.

CDR3 loop: CASSAQPLAGGHNEQFF. DNA of the CDR3: TGTGCCAGCAGTGCCCAACCACTAGCGGGAGGACACAATGAGCAGTTCTTC. This chain connects TRBV27 to TRBJ2-1, with 12 positions matching TRBD2. The germline CDR1 and CDR2 sequences are MNHEY and SMNVEV (reference sequence). There are 17 residues in the CDR3. The V gene end was trimmed by 5 bases and the J gene end by 5 bases; junction bases not matched to a gene: 10.

This sequence joins TRBV29-1 and TRBJ2-7, with unresolved D. Germline CDR1 SQVTM, CDR2 ANQGSEA. This CDR3 has 11 amino acids. Trimming left V 6 bases short and J 5 bases short, with 11 bases between. The CDR3 sequence: CSVDGQDEQYF. The CDR3, as DNA: TGCAGCGTCGACGGTCAGGACGAGCAGTACTTC.

This clone is a singleton in its sample. V gene TRBV14 combines with J gene TRBJ2-3; TRBD1 is a possible D gene (5 bases). V lost 4 bases and J 2 bases, leaving 13 bases between the germline ends. This CDR3 comprises 15 residues. Looked up from germline, CDR1 is SGHDN and CDR2 is FVKESK. CDR3 residues: CASSLRTPYTDTQYF. As DNA, the CDR3 is TGTGCCAGCAGCCTCCGGACACCCTACACAGATACGCAGTATTTT.

V gene TRBV19 combines with J gene TRBJ1-4, with D unclear. V was shortened by 3 bases and J by 4 bases, with 9 bases between the two germline ends. The CDR3 covers 14 residues. The germline gives CDR1 LNHDA, CDR2 SQIVND (reference sequence). CDR3 in DNA: TGTGCCAGTAGTATTGAGCCGGTTAATGAAAAACTGTTTTTT. This encodes CASSIEPVNEKLFF.

The genes are TRBV5-1 and TRBJ1-4; 7 nucleotides agree with TRBD1. The CDR3 length is 16 residues. CDR1 is SGHRS and CDR2 is YFSETQ in the germline V gene. With V trimmed by 0 bases and J by 3 bases, 5 bases remained unmatched. CDR3 nucleotides: TGCGCCAGCAGCTTGGCTATCCAGGGGGCTAATGAAAAACTGTTTTTT. It encodes CASSLAIQGANEKLFF. Based on the CDR3 plus reference TRBV5-1 and TRBJ1-4, the full variable domain is KAGVTQTPRYLIKTRGQQVTLSCSPISGHRSVSWYQQTPGQGLQFLFEYFSETQRNKGNFPGRFSGRQFSNSRSEMNVSTLELGDSALYLCASSLAIQGANEKLFFGSGTQLSVL.

The CDR3 DNA reads TGTGCCAGCAAAGGGGGGGGGTCCTGGATCGAGCAGTACTTC. It codes for CASKGGGSWIEQYF. The rearrangement joins TRBV28 to TRBJ2-7; a possible D gene is TRBD2 (7 bases). The CDR3 extends over 14 amino acids. Germline V gene lookup returns CDR1 MDHEN and CDR2 SYDVKM. The V end lost 7 bases, the J end lost 6 bases, and 19 bases lay between the germline ends.

This rearrangement joins TRBV19 to TRBJ2-3, with a weak D call TRBD2 (6 bases). The germline V gene encodes CDR1 LNHDA and CDR2 SQIVND (reference sequence). Trimming took 8 bases from V and 5 from J, leaving 14 bases between them. The CDR3 sequence is 13 residues long. CDR3 DNA: TGTGCCAGTTCAGCCTTGGGAGGAGATACGCAGTATTTT. Translation: CASSALGGDTQYF.

To note about this clone: The same CDR3 can be traced to other DNA sequences in this sample. The chain couples TRBV6-1 to TRBJ1-3; no clear D gene. The CDR3 spans 12 residues. The V end was cut by 8 bases, the J end by 1 base, with 6 bases between. The V gene's germline CDR1 is MNHNS and CDR2 SASEGT. The CDR3 here is CASHSSGNTIYF. The CDR3 nucleotides read TGTGCCAGCCACAGTTCTGGAAACACCATATATTTT.

The rearrangement joins TRBV30 to TRBJ2-7; 10 bases align to TRBD2. CDR1 and CDR2 (germline): GTSNPN, SVGIG (reference sequence). The CDR3 loop spans 15 amino acids. With V trimmed by 7 bases and J by 0 bases, 9 bases remained unmatched. Written as DNA, the CDR3 is TGTGCCTATAAAAGGGAGCGGGAGGGCTCCTACGAGCAGTACTTC. Its protein is CAYKREREGSYEQYF.

The V call is TRBV10-1, the J call TRBJ2-7; 10 bases match TRBD2. Unmatched junction bases numbered 5, after V lost 2 bases and J lost 4 bases. This CDR3 contains 15 residues. Germline V lookup: CDR1 WNHNN, CDR2 SYGVQD (reference sequence). The CDR3 here is CASSEGLAGVYEQYF. For the CDR3, the DNA is TGCGCCAGCAGTGAGGGCCTAGCGGGAGTATACGAGCAGTACTTC.

This clone was seen a single time. The rearrangement links TRBV7-4 to TRBJ2-1; 7 bases align to TRBD2. The germline V gene has CDR1 SGHVT and CDR2 SQSDAQ. This CDR3 has 15 residues. The J segment lost 8 bases and the V segment lost 2 bases, leaving 9 bases of the junction unmatched. In DNA, the CDR3 is TGTGCCAGCAGCTTAACCGGGACTAAAGCTTATGAGCAGTTCTTC. Amino acid sequence: CASSLTGTKAYEQFF.